This entry concerns a single T cell receptor beta chain. No antigen is known for it. No much larger clonotype is one base removed from it; base qualities were not supplied. The data were taken from a study of shared clonotypes between healthy human individuals (TCRdb year 2020). At the level of the whole study: Three men and two women, aged 18 to 49 years, made up the cohort. For each donor, CD4 naive and CD4 memory were each run on three plates, CD8 naive on two plates, and CD8 memory on one plate. To estimate repertoire size and how much clonotype sharing occurs between individuals, the study deeply sequenced the blood TCR repertoires of about 5 healthy adults. Libraries were prepared and TCR repertoires were sequenced by different laboratories using diverse techniques, in order to increase sequencing depth and limit assay-specific biases. Each donor's leukapheresis produced roughly between roughly 0.94 and 9.5 billion PBMCs. Results and caveats for the whole study, not just this receptor: Even with the large sequencing depth, rarefaction of the sorted-subset datasets indicated that sequencing was incomplete. Sampling was restricted to blood, and TCR repertoires in tissue are likely to differ from TCR repertoires in blood. Larger estimated clonotype richness was generally found for naive subsets than for memory subsets. Across a few donors, around 5% of naive CD4, 3% to 4% of naive CD8, around 2.5% of memory CD4, and 0.3% to 0.45% of memory CD8 clonotypes were shared. Compared with non-shared clonotypes, the clonotypes found in all four sorted-subset donors had higher generation probabilities. Pairwise subsampling led to the expectation that sequencing depth would affect the degree of clonotype sharing among donors. Because the study included a small number of donors, the genetic and exposure-history diversity represented was limited.

The germline V gene provides CDR1 SNHLY and CDR2 FYNNEI. There are 14 amino acids in the CDR3, from cysteine to phenylalanine inclusive. The entry retains the CDR3 DNA only, 42 bases that are in frame from base 1. Trimming removed 5 bases from V and 4 bases from J, leaving 12 bases between the germline ends. The donors were healthy, HIV-negative adults with no recently reported acute infections or vaccinations. Every donor was a Caucasian adult living in Nashville, Tennessee, USA. CD4+ T cells were enriched by magnetic negative selection, after which naive cells were positively selected on CD45RA and the negative fraction was taken as the memory subset. After blood collection by leukapheresis, PBMCs were isolated using Ficoll-Histopaque density gradient centrifugation and then cryopreserved in the vapor phase of liquid nitrogen. Purity and quantity of every magnetically sorted T cell population were checked by analytical flow cytometry. From each sorted fraction, genomic DNA was isolated and quantified by UV absorbance on a Nanodrop 2000c.

TCR CDR3 regions were amplified from genomic DNA by multiplex PCR using the deep immunoSEQ assay. Genomic DNA extracted from each cell subset was distributed evenly over all wells of several immunoSEQ 96-well plates, and each plate served as one replicate. For sorted subsets, 200 to 250 ng of genomic DNA, equivalent to around 29,000 T cell genomes, went into each replicate PCR. The purified libraries were quantified using a Qubit 3.0 fluorometer, sized with a Bioanalyzer 2100, and then quantified again using the KAPA Library Quantification kit. A separate single-read 150-cycle Illumina NextSeq 550 flow cell was used to sequence each immunoSEQ 96-well plate. Per the original workflow: Because only junctional sequences without quality scores were contained in the immunoSEQ output, filtering matching that applied to full-length reads could not be performed. Sequences were annotated with PyIR, a Python wrapper for IgBLAST v1.9, and V/J genes and CDR3 were assigned using IMGT germline references. Reads with weak V/J assignments (E-value above 1e-6), missing CDR3, stop codons, out-of-frame junctions, or ambiguous translated residues were removed. A V3J clonotype was defined by an identical inferred V gene, J gene, and CDR3 amino acid sequence. The percentage overlap between two repertoires was calculated by dividing the number of shared unique clonotypes by the size of the smaller repertoire. Repertoire richness was assessed with RTK rarefaction, the Chao1 estimator, and Recon v2.1 estimates of unobserved clonotypes. Generation probabilities for all TCRbeta clonotypes obtained by the gDNA method from several donors were computed using OLGA. The table was pulled from immuneACCESS by TCRdb, which kept in-frame rearrangements only. Such tables lose some clones; where checked, under half of the loss comes from unresolved V genes, and the rest has no known cause. V and J calls and clone size are as listed in that table; D and trimming were resolved from the DNA. For this sample there are roughly 680,000 clones; around 77% appear just once. About 1.7% of the sample is in the top ten clones.

The clonotype originates from a woman under 40 in good health. The sequenced sample was memory CD4+ T cells sorted from blood. The cell subset or site tag for this specimen amounts to: CD45RA-negative fraction. The chain uses TRBV2 and TRBJ2-1; a weak D assignment points to TRBD1 (6 bases agree). The sequenced DNA is TGTGCCAGCAGTACCCGGACAGCGTACAATGAGCAGTTCTTC. This encodes CASSTRTAYNEQFF.